This paragraph covers one T cell receptor (beta chain) sequence. The sample holds a few counts of this clone. No cognate antigen has been identified for it. Per-base quality was not reported, and no clone a single base away is much larger than it. This record comes from a study of blood T cell repertoires in COVID-19 (TCRdb year 2020). Background on the whole study: Samples covering the acute and convalescent phases of COVID-19 were provided by collaborators in the United States, Italy and Spain. A freely available public database, intended as a resource for researchers studying the immune response to SARS-CoV-2, is where the repertoires were released. Subjects who had been exposed to COVID-19, were actively infected with it, or had recovered from it provided the deeply sampled blood TCRbeta repertoires that made up the dataset. Sample metadata almost always included a de-identified subject ID, COVID-19 status, age in years and sex. The samples were drawn from the first 160 participants of the ongoing ImmuneRACE study and from 1,254 subjects provided by 6 global collaborators. Where available, HLA class I and class II types were obtained from metadata supplied by the sample provider rather than from assay-based typing. The material from the prospective study consisted of cDNA or gDNA derived from T cells, B-cell-depleted T cells, or PBMCs. What the authors observed across the whole study: How much clinical and demographic metadata was included differed by source and by participant, and the metadata was provided uncurated.

Whole blood was collected in K2EDTA tubes by collaborating institutions according to the institutions' own protocols. Collaborator samples were shipped for TCRbeta analysis as frozen whole blood, isolated PBMCs, or DNA extracted from either sample type. TCRbeta CDR3 regions were amplified from genomic DNA by means of the immunoSEQ Assay, a bias-controlled multiplex PCR. Processing in the source paper ran as follows. The number of nucleated cells in each sample was estimated by amplification of reference gene primers within the assay. To quantify the absolute abundance of each unique TCRbeta CDR3 rearrangement, sequence reads were collapsed and filtered. For each sample, productive Simpson clonality was calculated as the square root of Simpson's diversity index over productive rearrangements. Drawn from immuneACCESS, this table holds only the in-frame rearrangements with V and J called that TCRdb kept. Clones are partly lost; checked studies trace under half to an unresolved V gene and leave the rest unexplained. Clonal size and the V and J genes are those of that table, whereas D and trimming came from the DNA. The sample yields roughly 43,000 clones; approximately 85% were counted once. Clones ranked in the top ten supply more than 9% of the sample.

The V end loses 4 bases and the J end loses 4 bases, and a stretch of 10 bases separates them. Based on the germline V gene, the CDR1 and CDR2 sequences are MNHEY and SVGEGT. The CDR3 spans 13 residues, from the cysteine through the phenylalanine. The only DNA kept is the CDR3, 39 bases in frame from the first base. Sequenced: peripheral blood. This TCR was sampled from a human donor in a cohort sampled during active COVID-19. The rearranged segments are TRBV6-2 or TRBV6-3 and TRBJ1-2; the D gene cannot be named for sure. CDR3 sequence: CASSLQLRYGYTF. The base sequence is TGTGCCAGCAGTTTACAGCTGCGCTATGGCTACACCTTC.